This TCR beta chain appears in the sequencing data of a study of blood T cell repertoires in COVID-19. Study details: The origin of the acute and convalescent COVID-19 samples was the United States, Italy and Spain.

Measured with immunoSEQ multiplex PCR; TCRdb has only the in-frame clones, and not every one. The sample lists around 300,000 clones; 80% to 90% were seen once. The clonotype comes from a young woman who had recovered from COVID-19. Specimen: PBMCs or T cells enriched from blood (not recorded which).

The CDR3 loop is CASSVAGGLSYGYTF. The CDR3 coding sequence is TGTGCCAGCAGCGTAGCTGGAGGCCTCAGCTATGGCTACACCTTC. J is TRBJ1-2 and V is TRBV9; D unresolved. V was cut by 0 bases and J by 4 bases, with 13 bases left in between. There are 15 residues in the CDR3. Germline V lookup: CDR1 SGDLS, CDR2 YYNGEE.